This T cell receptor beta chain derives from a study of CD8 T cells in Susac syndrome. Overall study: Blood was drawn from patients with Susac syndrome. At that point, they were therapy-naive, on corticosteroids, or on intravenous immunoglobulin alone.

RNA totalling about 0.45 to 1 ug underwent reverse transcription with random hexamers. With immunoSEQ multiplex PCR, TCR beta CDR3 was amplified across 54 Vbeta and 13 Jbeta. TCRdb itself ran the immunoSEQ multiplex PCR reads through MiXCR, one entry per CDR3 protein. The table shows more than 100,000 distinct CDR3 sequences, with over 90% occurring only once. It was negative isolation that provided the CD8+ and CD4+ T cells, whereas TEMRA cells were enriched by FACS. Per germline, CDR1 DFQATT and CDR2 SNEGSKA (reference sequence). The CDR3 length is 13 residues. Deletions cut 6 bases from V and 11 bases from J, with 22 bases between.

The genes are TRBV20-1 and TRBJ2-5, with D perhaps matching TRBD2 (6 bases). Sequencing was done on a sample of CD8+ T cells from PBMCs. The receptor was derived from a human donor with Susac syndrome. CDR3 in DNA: TGCAGTGCCACCTACAAACCAGGTGGGACTCAGTACTTC. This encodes CSATYKPGGTQYF.